A selection of T cell receptor beta chains follows, all from one sample in a study of TIL therapy for anti-PD-1-resistant metastatic lung cancer. Assay: immunoSEQ multiplex PCR; the TCRdb copy retains only in-frame clones and omits some. The data contain some 52,000 clones, less than 80% of them singletons. The sample consisted of blood, taken at baseline. The receptors here all came from a woman aged 30 to 85 with non-small cell lung cancer. Both conserved end residues are part of each CDR3. D genes are given only for firm matches. Some rows have no size entry. The others give once, few or many, or a class for an expanded clone.

D,size,V,J,CDR3,DNA
NA,NA,TRBV4-2,TRBJ1-4,CASSQDRGSGNEKLFF,TGTGCCAGCAGCCAAGATCGGGGGTCGGGTAATGAAAAACTGTTTTTT
TRBD1,NA,TRBV27,TRBJ1-2,CASSLGQNYGYTF,TGTGCCAGCAGTTTGGGACAGAACTATGGCTACACCTTC
TRBD2,NA,TRBV7-9,TRBJ2-1,CASSLVWTSGSSYNEQFF,TGTGCCAGCAGCTTAGTATGGACTAGCGGTAGCTCCTACAATGAGCAGTTCTTC
TRBD2,NA,TRBV28,TRBJ2-7,CASRAPGGSSYEQYF,TGTGCCAGCAGGGCCCCCGGCGGGAGCTCCTACGAGCAGTACTTC
TRBD1,NA,TRBV7-8,TRBJ1-3,CASSLARFRDRGKNTIYF,TGTGCCAGCAGCTTAGCAAGGTTCCGGGACAGGGGAAAGAACACCATATATTTT
NA,NA,TRBV13,TRBJ1-1,CASSAGTREAFF,TGTGCCAGCAGCGCCGGGACACGTGAAGCTTTCTTT
NA,NA,TRBV7-8,TRBJ2-7,CASSLAQTTYEQYF,TGTGCCAGCAGCTTAGCACAAACCACTTACGAGCAGTACTTC
NA,few,TRBV5-1,TRBJ2-7,CASSLFALDSSYEQYF,TGCGCCAGCAGCTTATTTGCCTTGGACAGCTCCTACGAGCAGTACTTC
NA,once,TRBV5-4,TRBJ2-7,CASSPPPTGLKTYEQYF,TGTGCCAGCAGCCCCCCCCCAACGGGACTCAAGACCTACGAGCAGTACTTC
NA,NA,TRBV4-1,TRBJ1-1,CASSQHPAAANEAFF,TGCGCCAGCAGCCAACACCCGGCAGCAGCAAATGAAGCTTTCTTT
NA,few,TRBV5-4,TRBJ1-2,CASSPEVGGYTF,TGTGCCAGCAGCCCGGAGGTAGGGGGCTACACCTTC
NA,once,TRBV7-9,TRBJ2-1,CASSAAYNEQFF,TGTGCCAGCAGCGCCGCCTACAATGAGCAGTTCTTC
TRBD2,NA,TRBV6-4,TRBJ2-1,CASSPGTSGRAKFF,TGTGCCAGCAGTCCCGGGACTAGCGGGAGGGCTAAGTTCTTC
NA,few,TRBV6-5,TRBJ2-7,CASSYSPTYEQYF,TGTGCCAGCAGTTACTCGCCCACCTACGAGCAGTACTTC
NA,once,TRBV30,TRBJ2-2,CAWRGAGTGELFF,TGTGCCTGGAGGGGGGCCGGCACCGGGGAGCTGTTTTTT
NA,once,TRBV23-1,TRBJ1-2,CASSFLSGYDYGYTF,TGCGCCAGCAGTTTTTTATCGGGTTATGACTATGGCTACACCTTC
NA,NA,TRBV28,TRBJ1-2,CASSFYRAANNYGYTF,TGTGCCAGCAGTTTTTACAGGGCGGCAAACAACTATGGCTACACCTTC
NA,NA,TRBV27,TRBJ1-2,CASRVDSGPNYGYTF,TGTGCCAGCAGGGTGGACTCCGGGCCTAATTATGGCTACACCTTC
NA,once,TRBV14,TRBJ2-3,CASSQNLGTGDTQYF,TGTGCCAGCAGCCAAAATTTGGGGACGGGGGATACGCAGTATTTT
NA,NA,TRBV9,TRBJ2-1,CASSVDRSSYNEQFF,TGTGCCAGCAGCGTCGACCGGAGCTCCTACAATGAGCAGTTCTTC
NA,NA,TRBV11-2,TRBJ1-1,CASSRDYTEAFF,TGTGCCAGCAGCCGGGATTACACTGAAGCTTTCTTT
NA,once,TRBV11-3,TRBJ2-7,CASSLLSYEQYF,TGTGCCAGCAGCTTACTGTCCTACGAGCAGTACTTC
NA,NA,TRBV10-1,TRBJ1-1,CASSETETEAFF,TGCGCCAGCAGTGAGACAGAAACTGAAGCTTTCTTT
NA,NA,TRBV28,TRBJ1-4,CASGSLNEKLFF,TGTGCCAGCGGGTCCCTTAATGAAAAACTGTTTTTT
NA,NA,TRBV2,TRBJ2-5,CASSDSNPQETQYF,TGTGCCAGCAGTGACAGCAACCCCCAAGAGACCCAGTACTTC
NA,NA,TRBV29-1,TRBJ1-1,CSARQSNTEAFF,TGCAGCGCCCGACAGTCGAACACTGAAGCTTTCTTT
NA,NA,TRBV11-1,TRBJ1-5,CASSLEENQPQHF,TGTGCCAGCAGCTTAGAGGAGAATCAGCCCCAGCATTTT
NA,once,TRBV4-2,TRBJ2-3,CASSRTSSAGDTQYF,TGTGCCAGCAGCCGAACCTCGTCGGCGGGAGATACGCAGTATTTT
NA,NA,TRBV5-8,TRBJ1-1,CASRRGPTEAFF,TGTGCCAGTCGCCGGGGGCCCACTGAAGCTTTCTTT
NA,NA,TRBV27,TRBJ2-1,CASSLVAEVSYNEQFF,TGTGCCAGCAGTTTGGTGGCGGAAGTCTCCTACAATGAGCAGTTCTTC
NA,NA,TRBV9,TRBJ2-7,CASSAVPGHEQYF,TGTGCCAGCAGCGCGGTCCCAGGCCACGAGCAGTACTTC
NA,NA,TRBV4-2,TRBJ2-3,CASSQDSGPDTQYF,TGTGCCAGCAGCCAAGACTCGGGCCCAGATACGCAGTATTTT
TRBD1,NA,TRBV19,TRBJ1-1,CASSIRTGMNTEAFF,TGTGCCAGTAGTATAAGGACAGGGATGAACACTGAAGCTTTCTTT
NA,NA,TRBV6-1,TRBJ2-4,CASSEAGAKNIQYF,TGTGCCAGCAGCGAGGCGGGAGCCAAAAACATTCAGTACTTC
NA,NA,TRBV11-3,TRBJ1-6,CASSLGEGSRSPLHF,TGTGCCAGCAGCTTAGGGGAGGGATCTCGGTCACCCCTCCACTTT
NA,NA,TRBV15,TRBJ1-5,CATSRDTGATYQPQHF,TGTGCCACCAGCAGAGATACAGGAGCCACTTACCAGCCCCAGCATTTT
NA,NA,TRBV7-9,TRBJ1-2,CASSRTASYGYTF,TGTGCCAGCAGCCGGACAGCCTCCTATGGCTACACCTTC
TRBD2,NA,TRBV6-5,TRBJ2-7,CASSLYSGSAYEQYF,TGTGCCAGCAGCCTTTATAGCGGGAGCGCTTACGAGCAGTACTTC
NA,NA,TRBV5-1,TRBJ2-7,CASSLELRGEQYF,TGCGCCAGCAGTCTCGAGCTCCGAGGGGAGCAGTACTTC
NA,NA,TRBV18,TRBJ1-3,CASSPLREPGNTIYF,TGTGCCAGCTCACCACTACGGGAACCTGGAAACACCATATATTTT
NA,NA,TRBV4-1,TRBJ1-4,CATTDSFQEKLFF,TGCGCCACTACGGACAGTTTCCAGGAAAAACTGTTTTTT
TRBD2,NA,TRBV4-3,TRBJ2-1,CASSHGLGTNEQFF,TGCGCCAGCAGCCATGGACTAGGAACCAATGAGCAGTTCTTC
NA,NA,TRBV27,TRBJ2-3,CASSRQLGDTQYF,TGTGCCAGCAGTCGCCAATTAGGAGATACGCAGTATTTT